Reported below is one T cell receptor beta chain. CDR3 size: 14 residues. CDR1 and CDR2 from the germline V gene are SEHNR and FQNEAQ (reference sequence). V dropped 5 bases and J dropped 3 bases, with 13 bases sitting between them. These data originate in a study of blood T cell repertoires in COVID-19. The repertoire was sequenced with immunoSEQ multiplex PCR; TCRdb's copy has only in-frame clones and lacks some. The profile shows 50,000 to 70,000 clones, 90% of them singletons. Material for sequencing was peripheral blood. This clonotype was obtained from an elderly woman with active COVID-19. The chain uses TRBV7-9 and TRBJ1-1; D is unresolved. CDR3 protein: CASSPNGVDTEAFF. As DNA, the CDR3 is TGTGCCAGCAGCCCCAACGGTGTGGACACTGAAGCTTTCTTT.